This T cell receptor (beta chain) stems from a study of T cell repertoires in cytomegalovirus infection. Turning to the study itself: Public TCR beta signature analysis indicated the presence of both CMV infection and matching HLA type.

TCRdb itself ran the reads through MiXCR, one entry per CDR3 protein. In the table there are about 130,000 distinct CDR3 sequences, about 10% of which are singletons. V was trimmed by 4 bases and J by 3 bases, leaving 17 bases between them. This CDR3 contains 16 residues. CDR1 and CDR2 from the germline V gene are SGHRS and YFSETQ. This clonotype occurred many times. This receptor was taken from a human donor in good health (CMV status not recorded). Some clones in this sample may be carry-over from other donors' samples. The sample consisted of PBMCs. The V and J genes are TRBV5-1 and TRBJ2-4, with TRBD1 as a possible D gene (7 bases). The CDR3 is CASSPRQGLGKNIQYF. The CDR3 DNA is TGCGCCAGCAGCCCCAGACAGGGACTTGGCAAAAACATTCAGTACTTC.